This is a list of T cell receptor beta chains from one sample in a study of glioma-infiltrating T cells. TCRdb analysed the multiplex PCR reads with MiXCR anew, one entry per CDR3 protein. The sample contains approximately 190,000 distinct CDR3 sequences, over 25% of which appear only once. The specimen was glioma tissue, nonneoplastic brain tissue, or PBMCs (not recorded which). These receptors were obtained from a human donor with low-grade glioma or glioblastoma, undergoing nonglioma brain surgery, or in good health (not recorded which). Both conserved end residues are part of each CDR3. The D gene is left open where the match is weak. Expanded clones get a size class; other rows say once, few or many, or leave the size out.

j_call | v_call | d_call | clone_size | cdr3_aa | cdr3_nt
TRBJ2-7 | TRBV6-1 | TRBD1 | many | CASSFSTGGEQYF | TGTGCCAGCAGTTTCTCCACAGGGGGTGAGCAGTACTTC
TRBJ2-1 | TRBV18 | TRBD2 | few | CASSPFSRLAGGDEQFF | TGTGCCAGCTCACCATTTAGTCGACTAGCGGGAGGGGATGAGCAGTTCTTC
TRBJ2-3 | TRBV20-1 | NA | many | CSARGLILPTDTQYF | TGCAGTGCTCGGGGACTCATTCTCCCCACAGATACGCAGTATTTT
TRBJ2-7 | TRBV18 | NA | many | CASSPPGGTYEQYF | TGTGCCAGCTCACCACCCGGCGGGACCTACGAGCAGTACTTC
TRBJ2-2 | TRBV19 | NA | NA | CASSIDLSGELFF | TGTGCCAGTAGTATAGATCTGTCCGGGGAGCTGTTTTTT
TRBJ2-7 | TRBV6-6 | NA | many | CASSYGERSYEQYF | TGTGCCAGCAGTTACGGGGAGCGCTCCTACGAGCAGTACTTC
TRBJ1-1 | TRBV12-3/TRBV12-4 | NA | many | CASSFITEAFF | TGTGCCAGCAGTTTTATAACTGAAGCTTTCTTT
TRBJ2-5 | TRBV27 | NA | many | CASSLLDSPQETQYF | TGTGCCAGCAGTTTACTGGACAGCCCCCAAGAGACCCAGTACTTC
TRBJ2-5 | TRBV7-8 | NA | many | CASIGLRLQETQYF | TGTGCCAGCATCGGGCTTCGCCTTCAAGAGACCCAGTACTTC
TRBJ1-5 | TRBV4-1 | TRBD1 | few | CASSQDGRGQSNQPQHF | TGCGCCAGCAGCCAAGATGGCAGGGGGCAAAGCAATCAGCCCCAGCATTTT
TRBJ1-5 | TRBV6-5 | TRBD1 | NA | CTSSEGAGGNQPQHF | TGTACCAGCAGTGAAGGGGCAGGGGGAAATCAGCCCCAGCATTTT
TRBJ2-7 | TRBV20-1 | NA | NA | CSARASSALINNEQYF | TGCAGTGCTAGAGCGTCTAGCGCACTAATAAACAACGAGCAGTACTTC
TRBJ1-3 | TRBV6-1 | TRBD1 | many | CASSEAGQFYSGNTIYF | TGTGCCAGCAGTGAAGCGGGACAGTTTTACTCTGGAAACACCATATATTTT
TRBJ2-7 | TRBV29-1 | NA | NA | CSVEDGRFSYEQYF | TGCAGCGTTGAAGATGGAAGGTTCTCCTACGAGCAGTACTTC
TRBJ1-2 | TRBV18 | TRBD1 | NA | CASSPEGQAPYGYTF | TGTGCCAGCTCACCGGAAGGACAGGCCCCGTATGGCTACACCTTC
TRBJ2-7 | TRBV27 | NA | many | CASSLGISYEQYF | TGTGCCAGCAGTTTAGGGATCTCCTACGAGCAGTACTTC
TRBJ2-5 | TRBV14 | TRBD1 | NA | CASSQGDSQETQYF | TGTGCCAGCAGCCAAGGGGACAGCCAAGAGACCCAGTACTTC
TRBJ1-5 | TRBV9 | NA | few | CASSVGGGGPQHF | TGTGCCAGCAGCGTAGGAGGGGGTGGGCCCCAGCATTTT
TRBJ2-2 | TRBV19 | NA | once | CASSIPGANTGELFF | TGTGCCAGTAGTATCCCAGGGGCGAACACCGGGGAGCTGTTTTTT
TRBJ2-2 | TRBV20-1 | TRBD2 | many | CSAILAGPNTGELFF | TGCAGTGCTATCCTAGCGGGCCCGAACACCGGGGAGCTGTTTTTT
TRBJ1-4 | TRBV18 | NA | NA | CASSPWQDATNEKLVF | TGTGCCAGCTCCCCCTGGCAAGATGCAACTAATGAAAAACTGGTTTTT
TRBJ2-7 | TRBV3-1 | NA | NA | CASSQDSVYEQYF | TGTGCCAGCAGCCAAGACTCCGTCTACGAGCAGTACTTC
TRBJ1-2 | TRBV20-1 | TRBD1 | many | CSADREGGYTF | TGCAGTGCTGACAGGGAAGGAGGCTACACCTTC